This entry lists 7 T cell receptor beta chains sequenced from one sample in a study of blood T cell repertoires in COVID-19. The method was immunoSEQ multiplex PCR; TCRdb's version includes in-frame clones alone and lacks a portion of them. Of under 400,000 clones listed, about 90% are singletons. Sample: PBMCs or T cells enriched from blood (not recorded which). The receptor source for this set is a woman aged 25 to 39 who had been exposed to COVID-19.

The CDR3 region is CASSPGGAELYEQYF. The CDR3 DNA reads as TGTGCCAGCAGCCCAGGGGGAGCGGAGCTCTACGAGCAGTACTTC. The gene calls are TRBV11-1 and TRBJ2-7; TRBD1 aligns across 7 bases. The V segment lost 5 bases and the J segment 3 bases; nucleotides outside the gene matches: 10. The CDR3 contains 15 residues. Germline V lookup: CDR1 SGHAT, CDR2 FQDESV (reference sequence).

V gene TRBV5-8 combines with J gene TRBJ2-7; D unclear. Per the germline V gene, CDR1 is SGHTS and CDR2 is YDEGEE. The CDR3 sequence is 14 residues long. Trimming left V 0 bases short and J 2 bases short, with 9 bases between. The CDR3, as DNA: TGTGCCAGCAGCTTGGGTGCAGGTACCTACGAGCAGTACTTC. Translating gives CASSLGAGTYEQYF.

This chain uses TRBV9 with TRBJ2-7, with 8 bases matching TRBD2. Unmatched junction bases numbered 8, after V lost 3 bases and J lost 3 bases. CDR1 SGDLS and CDR2 YYNGEE come from the germline V gene. CDR3 length: 15 amino acids. The CDR3 bases are TGTGCCAGCAGCGCAAGCGGGAGTGGACTCTACGAGCAGTACTTC. Translating gives CASSASGSGLYEQYF.

This chain uses TRBV11-2 with TRBJ1-1, with a weak D call TRBD1 (5 bases). Germline CDR1 reads SGHAT; CDR2 reads FQNNGV. The CDR3 has 15 amino acids. With 0 bases removed from V and 4 bases from J, the gap between germline ends came to 12 bases. The CDR3, as DNA: TGTGCCAGCAGCTTAGATGGGGCAGGTTTCACTGAAGCTTTCTTT. Amino acid sequence: CASSLDGAGFTEAFF.

The rearrangement joins TRBV19 to TRBJ2-7; TRBD1 matches 7 bases. Losses at the gene ends were 3 bases for V and 1 base for J; bases not matched to a gene: 6. This CDR3 is built from 15 residues. Germline CDR1 and CDR2: LNHDA and SQIVND (reference sequence). The CDR3 sequence is CASSISTGSSYEQYF. Written as DNA, the CDR3 is TGTGCCAGTAGTATTTCGACAGGGTCTTCCTACGAGCAGTACTTC.

This chain joins TRBV5-4 and TRBJ2-5; 8 positions match TRBD1. The CDR3 has 14 amino acids. V was clipped by 4 bases and J by 0 bases; unmatched bases: 2. The germline V gene encodes CDR1 SGHNT and CDR2 YYREEE (reference sequence). The CDR3 DNA reads as TGTGCCAGCAGCCCGGGACAGGACCAAGAGACCCAGTACTTC. Its protein is CASSPGQDQETQYF.

The chain combines TRBV5-6 with TRBJ2-1; D is possibly TRBD2 (6 bases). Germline loops: CDR1 SGHDT, CDR2 YYEEEE. CDR3 length: 16 amino acids. The ends were cut back, 2 bases at V and 0 bases at J, with 12 bases in the middle. The CDR3 sequence is CASSFAGPGSYNEQFF. The CDR3 region has the DNA TGTGCCAGCAGCTTCGCGGGACCCGGCTCCTACAATGAGCAGTTCTTC. Full variable domain (missing parts from reference TRBV5-6 and TRBJ2-1): DAGVTQSPTHLIKTRGQQVTLRCSPKSGHDTVSWYQQALGQGPQFIFQYYEEEERQRGNFPDRFSGHQFPNYSSELNVNALLLGDSALYLCASSFAGPGSYNEQFFGPGTRLTVL.